This T cell receptor (beta chain) was sequenced for a study of blood T cells in healthy people across ages. Overall study results and limits: Among T cells, TCR beta diversity per million cells dropped roughly linearly as age rose. PBMCs went unsorted, and a conclusive naive versus antigen-experienced comparison was therefore prevented.

Details on this clonotype: Its antigen remains unidentified.

The second PCR ran roughly 6 to 11 cycles with a sample-barcoded 5' primer and J-beta primers. At least 2.5 million CDR3-containing paired-end reads were obtained per sample. In TCRdb, the 5' RACE reads were re-called with MiXCR into one record per CDR3 protein. Of approximately 850,000 distinct CDR3 sequences listed, under 55% are singletons. Peripheral blood from each donor was collected in a volume of approximately 10 milliliters. The sequence came from a man aged 60-69 years in good health. Sequenced sample: blood.

The CDR3 protein is CASSKQTVPSNQPQHF. DNA for the CDR3: TGTGCCAGCAGTAAACAGACGGTCCCAAGCAATCAGCCCCAGCATTTT. The chain joins TRBV25-1 to TRBJ1-5; no clear D gene. The CDR3 covers 16 residues. Germline values: CDR1 MGHDK, CDR2 SYGVNS. V gave up 5 bases and J gave up 1 base, with 15 bases separating them.